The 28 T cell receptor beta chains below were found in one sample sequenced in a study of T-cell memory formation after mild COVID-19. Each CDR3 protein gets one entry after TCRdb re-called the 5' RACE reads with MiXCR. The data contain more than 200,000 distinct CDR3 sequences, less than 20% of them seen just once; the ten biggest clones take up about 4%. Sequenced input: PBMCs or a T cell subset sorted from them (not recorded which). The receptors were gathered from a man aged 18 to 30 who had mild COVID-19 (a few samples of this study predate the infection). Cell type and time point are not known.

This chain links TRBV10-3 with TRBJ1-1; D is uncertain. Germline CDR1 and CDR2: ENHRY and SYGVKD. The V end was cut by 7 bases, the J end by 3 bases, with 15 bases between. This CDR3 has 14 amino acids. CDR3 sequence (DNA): TGTGCCATCAAGGCCCGGGATGAGGACACTGAAGCTTTCTTT. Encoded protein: CAIKARDEDTEAFF.

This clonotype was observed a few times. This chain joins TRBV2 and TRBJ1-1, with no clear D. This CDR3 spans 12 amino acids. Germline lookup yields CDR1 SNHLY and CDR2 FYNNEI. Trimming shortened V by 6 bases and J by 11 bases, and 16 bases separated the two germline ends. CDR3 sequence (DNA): TGTGCCAGCAGAACAGAGGTCTTAAGCGCTTTCTTT. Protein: CASRTEVLSAFF. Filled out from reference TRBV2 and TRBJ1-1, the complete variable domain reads EPEVTQTPSHQVTQMGQEVILRCVPISNHLYFYWYRQILGQKVEFLVSFYNNEISEKSEIFDDQFSVERPDGSNFTLKIRSTKLEDSAMYFCASRTEVLSAFFGQGTRLTVV.

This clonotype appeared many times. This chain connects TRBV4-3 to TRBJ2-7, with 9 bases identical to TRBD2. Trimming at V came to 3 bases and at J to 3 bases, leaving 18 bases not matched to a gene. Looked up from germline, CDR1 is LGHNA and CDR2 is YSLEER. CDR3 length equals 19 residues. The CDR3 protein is CASSHLRTGSGTSNYEQYF. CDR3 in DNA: TGCGCCAGCAGCCACTTGAGGACGGGTAGCGGGACTAGCAACTACGAGCAGTACTTC.

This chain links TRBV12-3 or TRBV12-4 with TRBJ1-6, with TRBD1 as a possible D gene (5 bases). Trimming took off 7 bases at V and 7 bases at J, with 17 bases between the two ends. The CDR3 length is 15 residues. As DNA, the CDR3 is TGTGCCAGCACCCCCGAGGGGATTTCCAATTCACCCCTCCACTTT. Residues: CASTPEGISNSPLHF.

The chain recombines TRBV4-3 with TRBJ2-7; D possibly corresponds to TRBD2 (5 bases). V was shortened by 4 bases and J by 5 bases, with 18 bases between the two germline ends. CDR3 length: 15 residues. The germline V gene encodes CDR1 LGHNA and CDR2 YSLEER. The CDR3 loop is CASSRGGGQSDEQYV. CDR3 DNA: TGCGCCAGCAGCCGTGGAGGCGGGCAGTCCGACGAGCAGTACGTC.

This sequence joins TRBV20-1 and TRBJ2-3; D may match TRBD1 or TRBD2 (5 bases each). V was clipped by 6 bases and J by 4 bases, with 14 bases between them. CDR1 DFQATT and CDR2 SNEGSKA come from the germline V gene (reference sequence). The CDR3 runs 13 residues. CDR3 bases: TGCAGTGCCGATGAGGGGTTGGCAGATACGCAGTATTTT. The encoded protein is CSADEGLADTQYF.

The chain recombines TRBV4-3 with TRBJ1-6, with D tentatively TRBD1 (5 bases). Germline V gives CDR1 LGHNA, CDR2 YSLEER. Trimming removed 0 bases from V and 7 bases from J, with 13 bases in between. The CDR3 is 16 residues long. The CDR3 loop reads CASSQDRQGLNSPLHF. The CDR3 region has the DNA TGCGCCAGCAGCCAAGATCGCCAGGGACTCAATTCACCCCTCCACTTT.

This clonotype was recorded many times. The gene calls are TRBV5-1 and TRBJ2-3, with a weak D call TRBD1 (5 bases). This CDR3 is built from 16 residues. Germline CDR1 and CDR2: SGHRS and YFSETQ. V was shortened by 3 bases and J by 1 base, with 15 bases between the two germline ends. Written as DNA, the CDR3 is TGCGCCAGCAGCTGGATCAGGGAAGTCGGCACAGATACGCAGTATTTT. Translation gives CASSWIREVGTDTQYF.

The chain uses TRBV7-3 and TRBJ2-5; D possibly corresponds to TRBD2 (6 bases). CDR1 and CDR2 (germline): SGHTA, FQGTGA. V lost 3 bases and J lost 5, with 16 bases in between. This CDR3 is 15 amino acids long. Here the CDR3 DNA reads TGTGCCAGCAGCTTCCAGGGTTCGGGGAGGGAGACCCAGTACTTC. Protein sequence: CASSFQGSGRETQYF.

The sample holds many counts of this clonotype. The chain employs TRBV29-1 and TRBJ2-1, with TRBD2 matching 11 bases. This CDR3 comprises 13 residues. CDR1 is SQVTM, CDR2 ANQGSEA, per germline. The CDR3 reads CSAGTSGYNEQFF. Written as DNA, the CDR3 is TGCAGTGCCGGGACTAGCGGCTACAATGAGCAGTTCTTC.

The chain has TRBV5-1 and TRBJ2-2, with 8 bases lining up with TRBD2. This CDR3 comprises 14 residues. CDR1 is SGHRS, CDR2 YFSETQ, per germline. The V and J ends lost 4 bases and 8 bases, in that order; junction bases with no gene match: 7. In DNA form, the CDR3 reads TGCGCCAGCAGCCGGGGGGGTTCCCCTGGGGAGCTGTTTTTT. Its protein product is CASSRGGSPGELFF. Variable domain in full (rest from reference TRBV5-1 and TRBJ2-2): KAGVTQTPRYLIKTRGQQVTLSCSPISGHRSVSWYQQTPGQGLQFLFEYFSETQRNKGNFPGRFSGRQFSNSRSEMNVSTLELGDSALYLCASSRGGSPGELFFGEGSRLTVL.

CDR3 bases: TGCGCCAGCAGCCCGACGACAGGCAGTTATGGCTACACCTTC. As protein: CASSPTTGSYGYTF. The chain employs TRBV5-1 and TRBJ1-2, with D possibly being TRBD1 (6 bases). V lost 4 bases, J lost 5 bases, and 15 bases lay in between. CDR3 length: 14 residues. CDR1 and CDR2 from the germline V gene are SGHRS and YFSETQ.

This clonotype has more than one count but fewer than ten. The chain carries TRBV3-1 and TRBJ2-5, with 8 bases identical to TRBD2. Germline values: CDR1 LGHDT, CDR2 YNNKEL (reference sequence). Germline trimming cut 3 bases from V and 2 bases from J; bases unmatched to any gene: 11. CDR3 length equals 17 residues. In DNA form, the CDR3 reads TGTGCCAGCAGCCAGTGGTCCGGGGGGGATCGTCAAGAGACCCAGTACTTC. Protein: CASSQWSGGDRQETQYF.

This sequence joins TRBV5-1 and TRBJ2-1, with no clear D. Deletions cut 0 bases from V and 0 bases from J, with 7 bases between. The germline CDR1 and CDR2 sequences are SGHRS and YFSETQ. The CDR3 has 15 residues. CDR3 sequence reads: CASSLAMGSYNEQFF. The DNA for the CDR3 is TGCGCCAGCAGCTTGGCCATGGGCTCCTACAATGAGCAGTTCTTC.

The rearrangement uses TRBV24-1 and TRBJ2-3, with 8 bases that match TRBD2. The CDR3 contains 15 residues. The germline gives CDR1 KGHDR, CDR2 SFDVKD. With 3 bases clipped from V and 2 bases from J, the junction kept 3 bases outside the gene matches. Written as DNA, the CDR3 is TGTGCCACCAGTGATCCGGGACTAGACACAGATACGCAGTATTTT. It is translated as CATSDPGLDTDTQYF.

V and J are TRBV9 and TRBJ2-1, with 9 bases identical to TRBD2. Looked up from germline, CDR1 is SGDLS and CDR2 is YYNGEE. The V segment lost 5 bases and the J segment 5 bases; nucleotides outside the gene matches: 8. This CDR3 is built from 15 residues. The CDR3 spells CASSDSSGVDNEQFF. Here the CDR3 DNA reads TGTGCCAGCAGTGACTCTAGCGGGGTCGACAATGAGCAGTTCTTC.

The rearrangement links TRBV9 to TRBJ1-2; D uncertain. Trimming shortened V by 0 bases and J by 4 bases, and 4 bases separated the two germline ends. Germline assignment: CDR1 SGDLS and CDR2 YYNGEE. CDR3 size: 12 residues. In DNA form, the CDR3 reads TGTGCCAGCAGCGTAGTCGGCTATGGCTACACCTTC. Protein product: CASSVVGYGYTF.

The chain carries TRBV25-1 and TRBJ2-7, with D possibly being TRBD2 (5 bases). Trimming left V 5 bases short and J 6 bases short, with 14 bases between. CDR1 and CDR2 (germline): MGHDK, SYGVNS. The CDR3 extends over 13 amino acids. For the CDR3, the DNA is TGTGCCAGCAGTTCCAGGAGGTGGAGCGAGCAGTACTTC. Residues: CASSSRRWSEQYF.

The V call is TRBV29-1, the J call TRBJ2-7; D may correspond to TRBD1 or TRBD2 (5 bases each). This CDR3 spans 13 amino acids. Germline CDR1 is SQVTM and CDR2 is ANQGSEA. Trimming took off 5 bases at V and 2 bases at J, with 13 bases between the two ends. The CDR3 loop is CSVQGRLTYEQYF. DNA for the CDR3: TGCAGCGTTCAGGGACGCTTAACCTACGAGCAGTACTTC.

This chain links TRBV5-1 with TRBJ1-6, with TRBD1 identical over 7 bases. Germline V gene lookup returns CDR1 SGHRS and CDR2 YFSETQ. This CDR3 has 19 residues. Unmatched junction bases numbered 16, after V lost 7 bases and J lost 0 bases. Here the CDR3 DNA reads TGCGCCAGCCCCGAGGGAGGGGGCCCGACCAGCTCCTATAATTCACCCCTCCACTTT. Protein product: CASPEGGGPTSSYNSPLHF.

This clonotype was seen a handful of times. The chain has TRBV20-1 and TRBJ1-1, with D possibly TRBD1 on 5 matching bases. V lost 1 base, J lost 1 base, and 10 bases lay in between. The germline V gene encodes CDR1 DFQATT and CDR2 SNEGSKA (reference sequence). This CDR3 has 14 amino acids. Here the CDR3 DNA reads TGCAGTGCTAGAGTGGGGCGGAGGAACACTGAAGCTTTCTTT. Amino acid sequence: CSARVGRRNTEAFF.

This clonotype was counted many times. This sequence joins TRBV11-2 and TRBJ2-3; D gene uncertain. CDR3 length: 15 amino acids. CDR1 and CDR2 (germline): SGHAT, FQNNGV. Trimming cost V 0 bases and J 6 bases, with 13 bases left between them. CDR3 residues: CASSLDSIQGDTQYF. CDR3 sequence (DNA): TGTGCCAGCAGCTTAGACAGCATACAAGGGGATACGCAGTATTTT.

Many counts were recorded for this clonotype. CDR3 region: CASKHGGVSTDTQYF. In nucleotides, the CDR3 is TGTGCCAGCAAACACGGGGGGGTAAGCACAGATACGCAGTATTTT. J is TRBJ2-3 and V is TRBV27, with 8 bases lining up with TRBD2. Looked up from germline, CDR1 is MNHEY and CDR2 is SMNVEV (reference sequence). The CDR3 runs 15 residues. V was clipped by 7 bases and J by 0 bases; unmatched bases: 6.

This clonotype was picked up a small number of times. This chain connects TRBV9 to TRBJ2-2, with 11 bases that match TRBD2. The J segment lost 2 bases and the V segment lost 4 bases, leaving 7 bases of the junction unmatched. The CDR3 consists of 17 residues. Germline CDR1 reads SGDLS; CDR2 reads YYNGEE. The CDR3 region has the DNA TGTGCCAGCAGCAATAGCGGGGGGGCGGTTAACACCGGGGAGCTGTTTTTT. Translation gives CASSNSGGAVNTGELFF.

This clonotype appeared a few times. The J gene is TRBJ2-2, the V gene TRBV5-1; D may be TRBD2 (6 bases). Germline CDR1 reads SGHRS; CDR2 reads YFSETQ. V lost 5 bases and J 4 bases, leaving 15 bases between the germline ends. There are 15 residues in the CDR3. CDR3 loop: CASSGGQATTGELFF. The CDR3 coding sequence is TGCGCCAGCAGTGGAGGGCAAGCGACCACCGGGGAGCTGTTTTTT.

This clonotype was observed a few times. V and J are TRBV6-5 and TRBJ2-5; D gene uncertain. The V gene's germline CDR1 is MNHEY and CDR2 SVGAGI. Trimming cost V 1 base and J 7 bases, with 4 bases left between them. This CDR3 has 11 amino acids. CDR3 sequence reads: CASSYFGTQYF. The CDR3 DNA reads TGTGCCAGCAGTTACTTCGGGACCCAGTACTTC.

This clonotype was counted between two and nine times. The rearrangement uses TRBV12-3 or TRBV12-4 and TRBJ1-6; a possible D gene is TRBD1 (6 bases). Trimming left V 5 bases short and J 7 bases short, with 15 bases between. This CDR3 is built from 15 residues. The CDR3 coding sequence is TGTGCCAGCAGTATATCCGGGACAACGAATTCACCCCTCCACTTT. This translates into CASSISGTTNSPLHF.

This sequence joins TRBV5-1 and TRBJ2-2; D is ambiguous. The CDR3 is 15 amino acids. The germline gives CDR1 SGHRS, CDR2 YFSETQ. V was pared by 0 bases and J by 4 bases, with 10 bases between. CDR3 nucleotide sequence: TGCGCCAGCAGCTTGGTCGACCGTTCCACCGGGGAGCTGTTTTTT. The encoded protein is CASSLVDRSTGELFF.